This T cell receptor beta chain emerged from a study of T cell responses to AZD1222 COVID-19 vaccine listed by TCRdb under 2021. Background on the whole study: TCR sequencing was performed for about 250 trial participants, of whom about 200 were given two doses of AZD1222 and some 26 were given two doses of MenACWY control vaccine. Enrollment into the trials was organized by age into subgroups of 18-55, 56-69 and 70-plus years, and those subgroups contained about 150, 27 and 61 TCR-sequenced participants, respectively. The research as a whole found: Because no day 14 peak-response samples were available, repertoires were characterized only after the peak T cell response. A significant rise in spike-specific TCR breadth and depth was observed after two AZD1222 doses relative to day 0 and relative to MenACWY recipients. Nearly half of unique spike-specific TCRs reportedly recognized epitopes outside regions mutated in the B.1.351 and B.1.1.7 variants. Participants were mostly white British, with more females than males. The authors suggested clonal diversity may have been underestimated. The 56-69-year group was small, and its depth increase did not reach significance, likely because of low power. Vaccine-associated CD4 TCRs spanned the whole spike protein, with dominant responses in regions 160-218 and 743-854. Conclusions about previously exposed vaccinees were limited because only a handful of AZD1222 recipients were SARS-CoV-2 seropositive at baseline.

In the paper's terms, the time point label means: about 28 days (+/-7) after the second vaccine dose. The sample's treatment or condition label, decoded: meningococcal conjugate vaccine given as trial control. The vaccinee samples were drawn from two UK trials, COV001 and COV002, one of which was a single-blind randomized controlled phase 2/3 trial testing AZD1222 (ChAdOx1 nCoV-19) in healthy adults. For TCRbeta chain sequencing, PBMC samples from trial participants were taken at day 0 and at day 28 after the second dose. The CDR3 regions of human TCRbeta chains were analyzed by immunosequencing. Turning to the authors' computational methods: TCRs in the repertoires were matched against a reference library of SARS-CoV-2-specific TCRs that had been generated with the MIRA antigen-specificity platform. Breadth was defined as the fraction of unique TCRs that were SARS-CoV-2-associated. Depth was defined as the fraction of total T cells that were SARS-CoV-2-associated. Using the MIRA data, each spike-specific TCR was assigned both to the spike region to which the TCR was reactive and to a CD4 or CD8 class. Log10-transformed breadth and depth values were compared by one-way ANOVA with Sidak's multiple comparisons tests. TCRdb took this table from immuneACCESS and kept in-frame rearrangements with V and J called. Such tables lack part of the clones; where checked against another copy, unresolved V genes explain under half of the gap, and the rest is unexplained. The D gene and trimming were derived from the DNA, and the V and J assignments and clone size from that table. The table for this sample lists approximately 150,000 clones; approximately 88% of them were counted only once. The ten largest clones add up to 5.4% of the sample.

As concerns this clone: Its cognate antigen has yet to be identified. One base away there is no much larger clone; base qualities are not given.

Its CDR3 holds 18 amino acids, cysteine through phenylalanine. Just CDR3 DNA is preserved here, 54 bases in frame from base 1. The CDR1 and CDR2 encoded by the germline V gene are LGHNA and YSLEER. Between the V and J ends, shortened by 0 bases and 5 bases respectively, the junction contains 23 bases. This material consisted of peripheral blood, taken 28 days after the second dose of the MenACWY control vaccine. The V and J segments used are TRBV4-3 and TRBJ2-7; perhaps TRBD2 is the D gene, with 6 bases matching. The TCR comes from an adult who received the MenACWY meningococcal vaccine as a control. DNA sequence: TGCGCCAGCAGCCAAGATGACCCCGGGACTTCCGTAAGGAACGAGCAGTACTTC. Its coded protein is CASSQDDPGTSVRNEQYF.